A single sample gave rise to the 22 T cell receptor beta chains below, sequenced in a study of long-term antiretroviral therapy in people with HIV. The libraries were made with immunoSEQ v3.0 at survey level. Here immunoSEQ multiplex PCR was the method, and the copy in TCRdb shows in-frame clones only, minus some. This sample has tens of thousands of clones, with 90% to 95% found just once. Specimen: unsorted PBMCs, collected 3.7 years after starting antiretroviral therapy. These receptors were taken from a woman between 45 and 60 years old with HIV.

The rearrangement links TRBV5-6 to TRBJ2-2; D remains unclear. V dropped 3 bases and J dropped 1 base, with 7 bases sitting between them. Germline V gene sequence: CDR1 SGHDT, CDR2 YYEEEE. This CDR3 comprises 14 residues. The CDR3 region has the DNA TGTGCCAGCAGCTACTTCAGGAACACCGGGGAGCTGTTTTTT. This encodes CASSYFRNTGELFF.

The chain has TRBV5-1 and TRBJ2-3; D not resolved. Germline lookup yields CDR1 SGHRS and CDR2 YFSETQ. Trimming removed 4 bases from V and 0 bases from J, with 6 bases in between. CDR3 length: 13 residues. This chain's CDR3 is CASSLTSTDTQYF. As DNA, the CDR3 is TGCGCCAGCAGCCTAACTAGCACAGATACGCAGTATTTT.

This rearrangement joins TRBV27 to TRBJ2-5, with TRBD1 as a possible D gene (7 bases). CDR1 is MNHEY and CDR2 is SMNVEV in the germline V gene (reference sequence). The CDR3 is 16 residues long. The V gene lost 5 bases and the J gene lost 4 bases, with 20 bases spanning the gap. The chain's CDR3 is CASSILSGTAGETQYF. DNA of the CDR3: TGTGCCAGCAGTATCTTATCCGGGACAGCGGGAGAGACCCAGTACTTC.

The chain is built from TRBV29-1 and TRBJ1-1; D may be TRBD1 (5 bases). The CDR3 runs to 12 residues. Germline V lookup: CDR1 SQVTM, CDR2 ANQGSEA. The ends were cut back, 6 bases at V and 3 bases at J, with 11 bases in the middle. The CDR3 protein is CSVPGGYTEAFF. In nucleotides, the CDR3 is TGCAGCGTCCCCGGGGGGTACACTGAAGCTTTCTTT.

The chain has TRBV11-2 and TRBJ2-3; 10 bases match TRBD1. Germline V lookup: CDR1 SGHAT, CDR2 FQNNGV. The CDR3 runs to 15 residues. Unmatched junction bases numbered 3, after V lost 1 base and J lost 5 bases. The CDR3 DNA follows: TGTGCCAGCAGCTTAGGCGGGACAGGGGTAGATACGCAGTATTTT. Its protein product is CASSLGGTGVDTQYF.

This chain connects TRBV19 to TRBJ1-2; D not resolved. Germline CDR1 is LNHDA and CDR2 is SQIVND (reference sequence). V was cut by 5 bases and J by 2 bases, with 6 bases left in between. The CDR3 is 12 residues long. In nucleotides, the CDR3 is TGTGCCAGTAGTGGGCAGAACTATGGCTACACCTTC. Its protein product is CASSGQNYGYTF.

This clone was observed a handful of times. The chain couples TRBV5-1 to TRBJ1-6; no reliable D call. Per the germline V gene, CDR1 is SGHRS and CDR2 is YFSETQ. Trimming removed 0 bases from V and 10 bases from J, with 8 bases in between. CDR3 length: 13 amino acids. Here the CDR3 reads CASSLAGRSPLHF. CDR3 sequence (DNA): TGCGCCAGCAGCTTGGCCGGCCGCTCACCCCTCCACTTT.

The chain is built from TRBV29-1 and TRBJ2-7; D is undetermined. The ends were cut back, 4 bases at V and 2 bases at J, with 9 bases in the middle. CDR3 length: 12 amino acids. The germline CDR1 and CDR2 sequences are SQVTM and ANQGSEA. The CDR3 protein is CSVARSTYEQYF. The CDR3 bases are TGCAGCGTTGCCAGGTCAACCTACGAGCAGTACTTC.

J is TRBJ2-7 and V is TRBV5-1; 9 bases map to TRBD2. Trimming at V came to 1 base and at J to 6 bases, leaving 11 bases not matched to a gene. Germline CDR1 and CDR2: SGHRS and YFSETQ. The CDR3 length is 16 residues. CDR3 region: CASSLSAGGQSGEQYF. The DNA for the CDR3 is TGCGCCAGCAGCTTGTCTGCGGGGGGGCAAAGTGGCGAGCAGTACTTC. The whole variable domain, remainder taken from reference TRBV5-1 and TRBJ2-7, is KAGVTQTPRYLIKTRGQQVTLSCSPISGHRSVSWYQQTPGQGLQFLFEYFSETQRNKGNFPGRFSGRQFSNSRSEMNVSTLELGDSALYLCASSLSAGGQSGEQYFGPGTRLTVT.

In nucleotides, the CDR3 is TGTGCCTGGAGGGAAACAGGGATAGTCGGTTCACCCCTCCACTTT. Translated, it gives CAWRETGIVGSPLHF. This sequence joins TRBV30 and TRBJ1-6, with D possibly being TRBD1 (6 bases). Germline V gene data show CDR1 as GTSNPN and CDR2 as SVGIG (reference sequence). The CDR3 is 15 residues long. The germline V and J ends were trimmed by 3 bases and 9 bases, with 18 bases remaining between them.

V and J are TRBV7-9 and TRBJ1-1, with a tentative D call TRBD1 (6 bases). V lost 5 bases and J 1 base, leaving 17 bases between the germline ends. The CDR3 runs to 16 residues. Germline CDR1 reads SEHNR; CDR2 reads FQNEAQ (reference sequence). Written as DNA, the CDR3 is TGTGCCAGCAGCCCTGGGGGGGGGCGAGGGAACACTGAAGCTTTCTTT. Translation gives CASSPGGGRGNTEAFF.

This chain joins TRBV2 and TRBJ1-6; perhaps TRBD1 as D (5 bases). CDR1 and CDR2 from the germline V gene are SNHLY and FYNNEI. The ends were cut back, 6 bases at V and 5 bases at J, with 11 bases in the middle. This CDR3 has 14 residues. The CDR3 region has the DNA TGTGCCAGCAGATGGGACGGGGATAATTCACCCCTCCACTTT. It yields the protein CASRWDGDNSPLHF.

V is TRBV7-2 and J is TRBJ2-2; weak D call: TRBD2 (7 bases). Trimming removed 5 bases from V and 2 bases from J, with 12 bases in between. CDR1 and CDR2 from the germline V gene are SGHTA and FQGNSA. This CDR3 is built from 15 residues. The CDR3 sequence: CASSPAGANTGELFF. CDR3 in DNA: TGTGCCAGCAGCCCCGCGGGGGCCAACACCGGGGAGCTGTTTTTT.

The J gene is TRBJ1-4, the V gene TRBV2; 9 nucleotides agree with TRBD1. CDR1 and CDR2 from the germline V gene are SNHLY and FYNNEI. Germline trimming cut 5 bases from V and 7 bases from J; bases unmatched to any gene: 5. CDR3 size: 14 residues. The CDR3 loop reads CASSLQGAFEKLFF. DNA for the CDR3: TGTGCCAGCAGTTTACAGGGGGCATTTGAAAAACTGTTTTTT. The complete variable domain, with remaining parts taken from reference TRBV2 and TRBJ1-4, reads EPEVTQTPSHQVTQMGQEVILRCVPISNHLYFYWYRQILGQKVEFLVSFYNNEISEKSEIFDDQFSVERPDGSNFTLKIRSTKLEDSAMYFCASSLQGAFEKLFFGSGTQLSVL.

This chain joins TRBV27 and TRBJ2-1; a weak D match, TRBD2 (5 bases). This CDR3 spans 13 amino acids. CDR1 MNHEY and CDR2 SMNVEV come from the germline V gene (reference sequence). Deletions cut 5 bases from V and 7 bases from J, with 12 bases between. The CDR3 here is CASSLIRRNEQFF. In nucleotides, the CDR3 is TGTGCCAGCAGTCTGATAAGGAGGAATGAGCAGTTCTTC.

The chain carries TRBV5-6 and TRBJ1-2; 7 bases line up with TRBD1. Trimming removed 2 bases from V and 10 bases from J; junction bases left unmatched: 5. Germline V CDR1 and CDR2: SGHDT, YYEEEE. The CDR3 has 12 residues. The CDR3 region has the DNA TGTGCCAGCAGCTTCGGACAGGCCATCTACACCTTC. Translation: CASSFGQAIYTF.

The CDR3: CSVEDGQGASYEQYF. CDR3 nucleotides: TGCAGCGTTGAAGACGGACAGGGGGCGTCCTACGAGCAGTACTTC. The J gene is TRBJ2-7, the V gene TRBV29-1; TRBD1 agrees at 11 bases. This CDR3 has 15 amino acids. CDR1 is SQVTM, CDR2 ANQGSEA, per germline. The V gene end was trimmed by 0 bases and the J gene end by 1 base; junction bases not matched to a gene: 2.

The chain carries TRBV2 and TRBJ2-7; 7 bases align to TRBD1. V shed 5 bases and J 3 bases; nucleotides not matched to a gene: 7. CDR1 and CDR2 from the germline V gene are SNHLY and FYNNEI. The CDR3 spans 14 residues. The CDR3 spells CASSKQGPVYEQYF. CDR3 DNA sequence: TGTGCCAGCAGTAAACAGGGGCCGGTCTACGAGCAGTACTTC.

V usage is TRBV15 and J usage is TRBJ1-2, with D perhaps matching TRBD1 (5 bases). Deletions cut 0 bases from V and 4 bases from J, with 12 bases between. CDR1 and CDR2 (germline): LNHNV, YYDKDF (reference sequence). The CDR3 runs 15 residues. The CDR3 nucleotides read TGTGCCACCAGCAGAGATACCCAGGGTAGCTATGGCTACACCTTC. Translation gives CATSRDTQGSYGYTF.

The gene calls are TRBV11-2 and TRBJ1-2, with D perhaps matching TRBD1 (6 bases). V lost 3 bases, J lost 7 bases, and 15 bases lay in between. The CDR3 sequence is 14 residues long. Looked up from germline, CDR1 is SGHAT and CDR2 is FQNNGV. The CDR3 here is CASSFTGSYVGYTF. The CDR3 DNA follows: TGTGCCAGCAGCTTTACAGGGTCCTATGTTGGCTACACCTTC.

The chain joins TRBV10-3 to TRBJ2-7, with TRBD1 matching over 7 bases. Germline values: CDR1 ENHRY, CDR2 SYGVKD. Losses at the gene ends were 0 bases for V and 4 bases for J; bases not matched to a gene: 9. The CDR3 has 16 residues. The CDR3 reads CAISESGQRDGYEQYF. CDR3 coding DNA: TGTGCCATCAGTGAGTCGGGACAGCGAGACGGGTACGAGCAGTACTTC.

The chain is built from TRBV7-9 and TRBJ2-5, with 7 bases that match TRBD2. The CDR3 totals 14 residues. The V gene's germline CDR1 is SEHNR and CDR2 FQNEAQ (reference sequence). J was trimmed by 1 base and V by 5 bases; bases with no gene match: 4. DNA of the CDR3: TGTGCCAGCAGCCACCCGGGGGGCCAAGAGACCCAGTACTTC. It specifies CASSHPGGQETQYF.